The next 32 T cell receptor beta chains were all read from a single sample in a study of T cells expressing NK-cell markers (dated by TCRdb to the early 2020s). The method was 5' RACE. Sequencing took place on an Illumina HiSeq 2000. The reads were reprocessed in TCRdb, with one entry per CDR3 protein sequence and no accompanying DNA. This sample's records show 400,000 to 450,000 distinct CDR3 sequences. 7.3% of the sample lies in the top ten. The sequenced sample consisted of blood T cells: a sorted CD56 or NKG2C T cell subset, CD4+ or CD8+ T cells, or bulk PBMC T cells (not recorded which). These receptors came from a woman aged 18-70 years in good health.

The chain recombines TRBV20-1 with TRBJ2-7. The CDR3 runs to 12 residues. Germline CDR1 and CDR2: DFQATT and SNEGSKA (reference sequence). The CDR3 loop is CSARAGSYEQYF.

The chain carries TRBV5-6 and TRBJ1-1; TCRdb lists TRBD1, though no DNA is available to test this call. The CDR3 consists of 14 residues. Germline V lookup: CDR1 SGHDT, CDR2 YYEEEE. CDR3 amino acids: CASSLVRQLTEAFF. Filled out from reference TRBV5-6 and TRBJ1-1, the complete variable domain reads DAGVTQSPTHLIKTRGQQVTLRCSPKSGHDTVSWYQQALGQGPQFIFQYYEEEERQRGNFPDRFSGHQFPNYSSELNVNALLLGDSALYLCASSLVRQLTEAFFGQGTRLTVV.

CDR3 sequence: CASRSSGRAQDTQYF. The chain joins TRBV28 to TRBJ2-3; TCRdb returns TRBD2, unconfirmable since there is no DNA. Germline CDR1 is MDHEN and CDR2 is SYDVKM. This CDR3 comprises 15 residues.

This CDR3 is CASRHSLATSTDTQYF. The chain recombines TRBV6-5 with TRBJ2-3. CDR1 MNHEY and CDR2 SVGAGI come from the germline V gene. The CDR3 spans 16 residues.

The V gene is TRBV12-3 or TRBV12-4, the J gene TRBJ2-3. The CDR3 has 15 amino acids. The CDR3 reads CASSLVWFGTDTQYF.

The chain has TRBV28 and TRBJ2-2. The CDR3 is 15 amino acids. Germline V CDR1 and CDR2: MDHEN, SYDVKM. The CDR3 spells CASIDSQTNTGELFF.

The chain couples TRBV7-2 to TRBJ1-5; the TCRdb D gene call, TRBD1, has no DNA to confirm it. The CDR3 totals 13 residues. Germline V gives CDR1 SGHTA, CDR2 FQGNSA. The CDR3 protein is CASSLHREQPQHF.

The gene calls are TRBV6-1 and TRBJ1-1; there is no DNA to check the TCRdb D call of TRBD1. Germline V lookup: CDR1 MNHNS, CDR2 SASEGT. The CDR3 spans 14 residues. CDR3 residues: CAASLGGIVTEAFF.

The chain recombines TRBV7-2 with TRBJ1-4; the TCRdb call, TRBD1, lacks DNA for checking. Per the germline V gene, CDR1 is SGHTA and CDR2 is FQGNSA. This CDR3 comprises 14 residues. CDR3 protein: CASSRQGFNEKLFF.

The rearrangement links TRBV4-2 to TRBJ2-3; the TRBD2 assignment by TCRdb is unverifiable without DNA. The CDR3 has 15 amino acids. Germline values: CDR1 LGHNA, CDR2 YNFKEQ. This chain's CDR3 is CASTPSGRSTDTQYF.

The CDR3 spells CAVQSTGFNSPLHF. The chain employs TRBV6-1 and TRBJ1-6; no DNA is available, so the TRBD1 call from TCRdb remains unchecked. The CDR3 is 14 residues long. CDR1 and CDR2 (germline): MNHNS, SASEGT.

The chain recombines TRBV29-1 with TRBJ1-1. The CDR3 is 11 amino acids. CDR1 and CDR2 from the germline V gene are SQVTM and ANQGSEA. CDR3 loop: CSVEGLTEAFF. Using reference TRBV29-1 and TRBJ1-1 for the parts outside the CDR3, the full variable domain is SAVISQKPSRDICQRGTSLTIQCQVDSQVTMMFWYRQQPGQSLTLIATANQGSEATYESGFVIDKFPISRPNLTFSTLTVSNMSPEDSSIYLCSVEGLTEAFFGQGTRLTVV.

The gene calls are TRBV29-1 and TRBJ2-1; TCRdb selects TRBD1, and the lack of DNA leaves this call unchecked. The CDR3 length is 17 residues. The germline V gene encodes CDR1 SQVTM and CDR2 ANQGSEA. The CDR3: CSVESVIGGSSYNEQFF.

This chain joins TRBV29-1 and TRBJ2-7. Germline V CDR1 and CDR2: SQVTM, ANQGSEA. The CDR3 is made up of 11 amino acids. The CDR3 is CSVVHSYEQYF.

This sequence joins TRBV20-1 and TRBJ2-7. CDR1 DFQATT and CDR2 SNEGSKA come from the germline V gene (reference sequence). CDR3 size: 13 residues. CDR3 sequence: CSAQVVTAYEQYF.

The rearrangement joins TRBV4-3 to TRBJ2-3; TCRdb lists TRBD2, though no DNA is available to test this call. CDR1 is LGHNA, CDR2 YSLEER, per germline. The CDR3 is 17 amino acids. The CDR3 region is CARSPREAGTSTDTQYF.

The V call is TRBV7-2, the J call TRBJ2-7; TCRdb indicates TRBD1, and absent DNA this call remains unverified. The CDR3 covers 15 residues. Germline CDR1 SGHTA, CDR2 FQGNSA. The CDR3 loop reads CASSTGTGSMYEQYF.

This chain connects TRBV11-1 to TRBJ2-3; TCRdb selects TRBD1, and the lack of DNA leaves this call unchecked. In germline, CDR1 is SGHAT, CDR2 FQDESV (reference sequence). CDR3 length: 19 residues. CDR3 region: CASSPREGASGTIRDTQYF.

This rearrangement joins TRBV6-5 to TRBJ2-1; TCRdb selects TRBD1, and the lack of DNA leaves this call unchecked. Germline CDR1 reads MNHEY; CDR2 reads SVGAGI. The CDR3 loop spans 19 amino acids. CDR3: CASSYEVRGGTGGYNEQFF.

The chain carries TRBV27 and TRBJ2-7; there is no DNA to check the TCRdb D call of TRBD2. This CDR3 is 14 amino acids long. Germline CDR1 and CDR2: MNHEY and SMNVEV (reference sequence). CDR3 protein: CASSWTSGSYEQYF.

The CDR3: CASSQYTGINEKLFF. The chain joins TRBV4-3 to TRBJ1-4; TCRdb gives TRBD1 as the D gene, but with no DNA this cannot be confirmed. The CDR3 is 15 residues long. CDR1 and CDR2 from the germline V gene are LGHNA and YSLEER.

CDR3 amino acids: CASSLIGIGQSSYNEQFF. The V and J genes are TRBV5-1 and TRBJ2-1; the TCRdb call, TRBD1, lacks DNA for checking. Germline V gene lookup returns CDR1 SGHRS and CDR2 YFSETQ. The CDR3 covers 18 residues.

The V call is TRBV6-1, the J call TRBJ2-2; the TRBD1 assignment by TCRdb is unverifiable without DNA. Germline loops: CDR1 MNHNS, CDR2 SASEGT. This CDR3 spans 17 amino acids. The CDR3 is CASSPIGDLKNTGELFF.

The V call is TRBV6-1, the J call TRBJ2-5; TCRdb outputs TRBD2, but without DNA this stays unchecked. Germline V gene lookup returns CDR1 MNHNS and CDR2 SASEGT. The CDR3 totals 15 residues. CDR3 in amino acids: CASTKSLEKQETQYF.

J is TRBJ2-1 and V is TRBV5-1; checking the TCRdb D call of TRBD2 is not possible without DNA. CDR3 length: 15 amino acids. The germline gives CDR1 SGHRS, CDR2 YFSETQ. The CDR3 reads CASSLLAGIPNEQFF.

This chain links TRBV30 with TRBJ2-7; TCRdb lists TRBD2, though no DNA is available to test this call. CDR1 and CDR2 (germline): GTSNPN, SVGIG (reference sequence). The CDR3 contains 14 residues. The CDR3 reads CAWRSGTHSYEQYF.

The V gene is TRBV6-2 or TRBV6-3, the J gene TRBJ2-2; TCRdb designates TRBD2, a call that cannot be tested without DNA. CDR3 length: 15 residues. Germline assignment: CDR1 MNHEY and CDR2 SVGEGT. The CDR3 loop reads CASSYGVVDTGELFF.

The chain uses TRBV6-5 and TRBJ1-5; there is no DNA to check the TCRdb D call of TRBD1. Germline V lookup: CDR1 MNHEY, CDR2 SVGAGI. This CDR3 is 16 amino acids long. CDR3 region: CASSYSAGGGIQPQHF.

This chain links TRBV5-1 with TRBJ2-5; without DNA, the TCRdb call of TRBD2 cannot be checked. Germline V gives CDR1 SGHRS, CDR2 YFSETQ. There are 15 residues in the CDR3. The CDR3 here is CASSLGAGAVETQYF.

V is TRBV12-3 or TRBV12-4 and J is TRBJ2-3; TCRdb picks TRBD1, but there is no DNA to check that call. The CDR3 totals 14 residues. The CDR3 spells CASSSPGDPDTQYF.

The chain combines TRBV5-1 with TRBJ2-1; TCRdb's D gene call, TRBD1, goes unchecked for lack of DNA. This CDR3 is 15 amino acids long. Germline V lookup: CDR1 SGHRS, CDR2 YFSETQ. CDR3 residues: CASSPEARGYNEQFF.

The J gene is TRBJ1-1, the V gene TRBV12-3 or TRBV12-4. The CDR3 consists of 13 residues. CDR3 amino acids: CASSLIRYTEAFF.